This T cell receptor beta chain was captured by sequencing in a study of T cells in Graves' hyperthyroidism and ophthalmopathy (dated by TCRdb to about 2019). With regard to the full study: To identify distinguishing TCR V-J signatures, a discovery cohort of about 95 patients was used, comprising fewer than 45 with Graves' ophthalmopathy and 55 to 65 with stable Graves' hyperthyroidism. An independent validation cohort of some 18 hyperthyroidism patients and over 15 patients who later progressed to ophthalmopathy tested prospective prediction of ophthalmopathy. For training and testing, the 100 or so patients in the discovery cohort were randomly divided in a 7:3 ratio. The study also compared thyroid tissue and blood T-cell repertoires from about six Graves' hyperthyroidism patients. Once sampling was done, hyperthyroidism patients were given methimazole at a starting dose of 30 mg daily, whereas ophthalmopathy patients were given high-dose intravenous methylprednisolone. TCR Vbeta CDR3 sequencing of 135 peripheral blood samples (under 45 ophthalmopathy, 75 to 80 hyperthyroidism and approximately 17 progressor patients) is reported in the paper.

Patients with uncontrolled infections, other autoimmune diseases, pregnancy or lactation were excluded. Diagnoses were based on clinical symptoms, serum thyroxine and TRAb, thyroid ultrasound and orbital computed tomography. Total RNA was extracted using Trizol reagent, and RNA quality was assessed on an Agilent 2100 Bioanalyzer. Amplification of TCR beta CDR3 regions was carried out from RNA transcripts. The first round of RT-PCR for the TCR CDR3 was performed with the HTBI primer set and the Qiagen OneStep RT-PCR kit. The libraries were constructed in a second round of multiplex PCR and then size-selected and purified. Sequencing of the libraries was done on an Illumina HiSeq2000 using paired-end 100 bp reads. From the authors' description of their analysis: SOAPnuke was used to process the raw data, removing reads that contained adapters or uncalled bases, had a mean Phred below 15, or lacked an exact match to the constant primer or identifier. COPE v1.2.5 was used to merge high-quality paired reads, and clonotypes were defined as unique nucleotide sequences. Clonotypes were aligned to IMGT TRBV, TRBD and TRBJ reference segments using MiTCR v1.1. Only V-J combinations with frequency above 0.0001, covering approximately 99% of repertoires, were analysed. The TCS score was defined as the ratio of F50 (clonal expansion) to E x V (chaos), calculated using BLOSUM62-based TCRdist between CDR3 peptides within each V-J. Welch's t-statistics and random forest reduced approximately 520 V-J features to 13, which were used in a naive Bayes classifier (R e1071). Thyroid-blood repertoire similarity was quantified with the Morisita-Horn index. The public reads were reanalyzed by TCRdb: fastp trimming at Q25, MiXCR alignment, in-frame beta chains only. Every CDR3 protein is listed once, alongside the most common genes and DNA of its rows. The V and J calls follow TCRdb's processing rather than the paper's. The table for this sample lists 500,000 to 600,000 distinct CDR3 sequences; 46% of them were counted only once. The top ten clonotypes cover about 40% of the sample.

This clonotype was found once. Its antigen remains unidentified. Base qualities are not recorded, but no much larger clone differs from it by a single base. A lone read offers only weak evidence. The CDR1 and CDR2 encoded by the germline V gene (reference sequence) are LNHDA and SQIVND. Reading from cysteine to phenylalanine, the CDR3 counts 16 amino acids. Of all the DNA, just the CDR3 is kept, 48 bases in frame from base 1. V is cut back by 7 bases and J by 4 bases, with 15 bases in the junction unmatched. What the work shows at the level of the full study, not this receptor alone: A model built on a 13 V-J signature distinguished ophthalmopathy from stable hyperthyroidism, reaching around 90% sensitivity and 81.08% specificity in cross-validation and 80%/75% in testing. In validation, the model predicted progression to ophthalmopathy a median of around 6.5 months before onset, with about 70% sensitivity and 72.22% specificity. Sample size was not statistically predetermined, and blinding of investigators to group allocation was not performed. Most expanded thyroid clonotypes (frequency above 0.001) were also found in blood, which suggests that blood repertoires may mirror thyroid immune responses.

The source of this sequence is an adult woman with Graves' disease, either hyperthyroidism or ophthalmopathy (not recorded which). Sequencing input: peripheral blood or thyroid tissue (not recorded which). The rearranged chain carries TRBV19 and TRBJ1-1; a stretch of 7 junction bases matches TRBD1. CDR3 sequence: CASNTPGGQRSTEAFF. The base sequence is TGTGCCAGTAACACCCCAGGGGGGCAGCGTAGCACTGAAGCTTTCTTT.